Included here is one T cell receptor (beta chain) sequence, with context. Its specificity is unknown. Assay: immunoSEQ multiplex PCR; the TCRdb copy retains only in-frame clones and omits some. The sample consists of 70,000 to 95,000 clones, roughly 83% of them appearing once. These data originate in a study of T cell clones after liver transplantation. Study-wide background: Blood was drawn pre-transplant, before withdrawal, and after full or failed withdrawal.

CDR1 and CDR2 from the germline V gene are SGHTA and FQGNSA. The length of the CDR3 is 13 residues. Trimming left V 5 bases short and J 5 bases short, with 10 bases between. Findings and limits, study-wide: In most of the 8 subjects, circulating graft-donor-reactive CD4 TCRbeta sequences fell significantly after transplant.

The TCR originated in a human patient who received a liver transplant. Some T cells may be provided by the graft donor. Specimen: CD4+ T cells from blood, collected at the 22-month timepoint. The chain is built from TRBV7-2 and TRBJ1-5; tentative D call: TRBD1 (6 bases). CDR3 loop: CASSHNRDQPQHF. DNA for the CDR3: TGTGCCAGCAGCCACAACAGGGATCAGCCCCAGCATTTT.